This paragraph reports one T cell receptor (beta chain). What this receptor recognizes is not known. The sample holds no much larger clone one base away, and base qualities are not on file. V is cut by 1 base and J by 2 bases, and the space between the germline ends is 9 bases. Per the germline V gene, SGHTS is the CDR1 and YDEGEE is the CDR2. Including cysteine and phenylalanine, the CDR3 has 15 amino acids. Solely the CDR3 DNA is kept, with 45 bases framed from the first base. For sequencing of the TCRbeta CDR3 region, genomic DNA was extracted from the sorted cells. TCRbeta CDR3 regions were sequenced using the immunoSEQ Assay. TCRdb obtained this table from immuneACCESS and retained in-frame rearrangements with V and J assigned. These tables miss some clones; where compared with another copy, unresolved V genes account for less than half of the shortfall, and the remainder is unexplained. This sample gives roughly 10,000 clones in total; roughly three quarters of them show up just once. Of the sample, 25% to 30% is held by the ten largest clones.

The trial excluded patients who had a history of autoimmune disease or who were on systemic immunosuppression. Peripheral blood for TCR sequencing was collected from all dose cohorts at baseline, on cycle 4 day 1, and on cycle 7 day 1. Samples were obtained from an open-label, multicenter, first-in-human phase I dose-escalation trial of ivuxolimab. The trial enrolled adults with locally advanced or metastatic head and neck squamous cell, hepatocellular, melanoma or renal cell carcinoma. Before TCR sequencing, CD4+ T cells and CD8+ T cells were sorted from peripheral blood as separate populations. The data were obtained in a study of OX40 agonist ivuxolimab in advanced cancers. As for the study more broadly: Ivuxolimab, which targeted the costimulatory receptor OX40 (CD134), was an agonistic, fully human IgG2 monoclonal antibody. Three dose-escalation patients achieved partial responses, one with hepatocellular carcinoma and two with cutaneous melanoma. The paper covers the monotherapy dose-escalation part of the phase I ivuxolimab trial, which included N ≈ 54 patients. A male proportion of 82.7% and a mean age of approximately 60 years, ranging from about 23 to 79, were recorded for the dose-escalation cohort. Prior anti-PD-1, anti-PD-L1 or anti-CTLA-4 therapy was permitted, and 40% to 50% of dose-escalation patients had received checkpoint inhibitors. Of the roughly 50 dose-escalation patients, hepatocellular carcinoma was present in about 20, melanoma in about 15, renal cell carcinoma in 9 and head and neck cancer in 9. Intravenous ivuxolimab was administered to patients every 2 weeks at six dose levels: 0.01, 0.1, 0.3, 1.5, 3 and 10 mg/kg. The purpose of peripheral TCRbeta sequencing was to test whether ivuxolimab changed TCR sequence diversity and led to clonal T-cell expansion. On the study overall, not on this receptor specifically: After ivuxolimab, more expanded clones were found on average in CD8+ T cells than in CD4+ T cells. Low levels of normalized T-cell clonal expansion were also seen in some nonresponding patients. Partial responders in the 0.1-3.0 mg/kg groups had among the lowest normalized peripheral clonal expansion, especially among CD8+ T cells. Which antigens the clonally expanded peripheral T cells were specific for was not determined. At doses from 0.1 to 3.0 mg/kg, clonal expansion was seen in both CD4+ and CD8+ blood T cells between baseline and week 6.

The sample in question was CD4+ or CD8+ T cells sorted from blood, obtained in a trial of the OX40 agonist ivuxolimab. This sequence originates from an adult with an advanced solid tumor such as melanoma, head and neck, liver or kidney cancer. The chain is assembled from TRBV5-8 and TRBJ2-2; no confident D gene assignment can be made. Here is the DNA: TGTGCCAGCAGCTTGATGACTTCTAACACCGGGGAGCTGTTTTTT. This sequence encodes CASSLMTSNTGELFF.